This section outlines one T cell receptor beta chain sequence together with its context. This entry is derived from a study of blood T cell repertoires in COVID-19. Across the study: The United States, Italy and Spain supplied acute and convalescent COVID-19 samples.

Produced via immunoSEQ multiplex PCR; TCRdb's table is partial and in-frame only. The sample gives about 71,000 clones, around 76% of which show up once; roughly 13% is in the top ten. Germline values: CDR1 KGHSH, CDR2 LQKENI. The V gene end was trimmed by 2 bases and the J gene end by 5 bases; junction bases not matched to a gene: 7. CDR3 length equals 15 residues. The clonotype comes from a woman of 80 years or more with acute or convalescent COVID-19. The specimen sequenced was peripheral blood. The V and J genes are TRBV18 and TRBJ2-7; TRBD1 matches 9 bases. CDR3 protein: CASSPARDRVHEQYF. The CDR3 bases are TGTGCCAGCTCACCAGCAAGGGACAGGGTCCACGAGCAGTACTTC.